This is a list of T cell receptor beta chains from one sample in a study of blood T cell repertoires in COVID-19. Sequenced by immunoSEQ multiplex PCR; TCRdb stores in-frame clones only, minus some. The sample has approximately 360,000 clones, roughly 89% seen once. Sequencing was done on a sample of peripheral blood. The receptor set was obtained from a man aged 18-30 years with active or convalescent COVID-19. CDR3s include the opening cysteine and the closing phenylalanine or tryptophan. Where a row states a size, it is once, few, many or the class of an expanded clone; other rows omit it.

v_gene	abundance	j_gene	CDR3aa
TRBV28	NA	TRBJ1-6	CASSQRAYNSPLHF
TRBV4-3	NA	TRBJ2-7	CASSQEGTPNYEQYF
TRBV3-1/TRBV3-2	NA	TRBJ1-1	CASSQDRAGTGRTEAFF
TRBV11-2	NA	TRBJ2-2	CASSLNRVANTGELFF
TRBV30	NA	TRBJ1-2	CAWSRGLPNYGYTF
TRBV28	NA	TRBJ2-7	CASSLLGSEQYF
TRBV7-9	NA	TRBJ1-4	CASRRDSREKLFF
TRBV7-9	NA	TRBJ1-4	CASSSPSVNEKLFF
TRBV27	NA	TRBJ1-5	CASWGQGGQPQHF
TRBV7-3	NA	TRBJ2-5	CASSLRGGAGQETQYF
TRBV7-3	NA	TRBJ2-7	CASSNPGEYEQYF
TRBV5-1	NA	TRBJ1-4	CASSLQGELFF
TRBV7-9	NA	TRBJ2-2	CASSLEQVFNTGELFF
TRBV7-9	NA	TRBJ2-3	CASSKRQGLTDTQYF
TRBV11-3	NA	TRBJ2-7	CASSKTTGPSGSREQYF
TRBV23-1	NA	TRBJ1-1	CASSQGQAYEAFF
TRBV7-8	NA	TRBJ2-2	CASSLIWRDRVFSGELFF
TRBV6-2/TRBV6-3	NA	TRBJ2-7	CASSYTGLEVPYEQYF
TRBV11-2	NA	TRBJ1-1	CASTDPGGQGASEAFF
TRBV28	NA	TRBJ2-7	CASSSPGGSRYEQYF
TRBV19	NA	TRBJ2-1	CASSMGLADYYNEQFF
TRBV6-2/TRBV6-3	NA	TRBJ2-7	CASSSGVPYEQYF
TRBV7-7	NA	TRBJ2-2	CASSAGTSGMGGELFF
TRBV7-9	NA	TRBJ1-4	CASRGGLNEKLFF
TRBV14	NA	TRBJ1-1	CASSQEWVTGGIDTEAFF
TRBV5-6	NA	TRBJ1-6	CASSLKFSYNSPLHF
TRBV18	NA	TRBJ1-2	CASTSGFDYGYTF
TRBV7-8	NA	TRBJ2-7	CASSLEVAGGWEQYF
TRBV6-2/TRBV6-3	NA	TRBJ2-7	CASSPGNYPYEQYF
TRBV4-3	NA	TRBJ1-6	CASSQDRQGAYSPLHF
TRBV18	NA	TRBJ1-1	CASSPGLAEAFF
TRBV6-2/TRBV6-3	NA	TRBJ2-1	CASSYSTVYNEQFF
TRBV6-2/TRBV6-3	NA	TRBJ2-1	CASSGPSDYIITDEQFF
TRBV14	NA	TRBJ2-5	CASSLWTSSSGETQYF
TRBV19	NA	TRBJ1-5	CATNLRDITGGNQPQHF
TRBV19	NA	TRBJ1-5	CASTSDRGSNQPQHF
TRBV11-3	NA	TRBJ2-1	CASSLRGEREGREQFF
TRBV15	NA	TRBJ1-1	CATSRDWGREALNTEAFF
TRBV2	few	TRBJ1-4	CASCWPKDGDRAGSEKLFF
TRBV4-1	few	TRBJ2-2	CASSQDSGGAGELFF
TRBV7-2	NA	TRBJ1-4	CASSPLPGVASEKLFF
TRBV9	NA	TRBJ2-3	CASSVGRGSTDTQYF
TRBV7-8	once	TRBJ2-1	CASSPSGGQGYDEQFF
TRBV14	NA	TRBJ2-3	CASSQGGASTDTQYF
TRBV7-6	NA	TRBJ2-7	CASSSLAGGTYEQYF
TRBV23-1	NA	TRBJ2-2	CASTTEPANTGELFF
TRBV5-1	NA	TRBJ2-7	CASSLGLAELEQYF
TRBV12-3/TRBV12-4	NA	TRBJ2-7	CASSSTMTYEQYF
TRBV7-9	once	TRBJ1-1	CASSPRNRDDTEAFF
TRBV6-6	NA	TRBJ1-3	CASSSPGDISGNTIYF
TRBV7-2	NA	TRBJ1-1	CASSPWDSNTEAFF
TRBV6-2/TRBV6-3	NA	TRBJ1-5	CASSYSRGIDQPQHF
TRBV28	NA	TRBJ2-7	CASSTNLGQGVGDEQYF
TRBV7-3	NA	TRBJ1-2	CASSLFSPASGGGYTF
TRBV7-9	NA	TRBJ1-2	CASSLVRSGDGYTF
TRBV7-2	NA	TRBJ1-4	CASSSQAGGDGKLFF
TRBV3-1/TRBV3-2	NA	TRBJ2-7	CASSQDHTGTGAYEQYF
TRBV5-1	NA	TRBJ2-1	CASTQTSAHNEQFF
TRBV18	once	TRBJ2-7	CASSPPSSGGYEQYF